Given below is one T cell receptor (beta chain) in context. The antigen remains undetermined. These data belong to a study of T cells in Graves' hyperthyroidism and ophthalmopathy. At the level of the study: Upon initial diagnosis and before any treatment, peripheral blood was collected.

Study observations and caveats: The model forecast ophthalmopathy, anticipating it by a median approximately 6.2 months before onset.

Amplification yielded TCR beta CDR3 regions, with RNA transcripts as the source. A set of HTBI primers served as the primers for a first-round RT-PCR of the TCR CDR3. TCRdb re-called the multiplex PCR reads with MiXCR, one entry per CDR3 protein. The data show approximately 620,000 distinct CDR3 sequences, roughly 16% seen once. This TCR was recovered from a woman aged 40 to 55 with Graves' ophthalmopathy. Sequencing was done on a sample of blood.

CDR3 nucleotides: TGTGCCTGGAGTGTACTATCCGGGAACTCACCCCTCCACTTT. Translating it yields CAWSVLSGNSPLHF. The rearrangement joins TRBV30 to TRBJ1-6; D unclear. The germline V gene has CDR1 GTSNPN and CDR2 SVGIG (reference sequence). There are 14 residues in the CDR3. V lost 0 bases and J lost 10, with 13 bases in between.